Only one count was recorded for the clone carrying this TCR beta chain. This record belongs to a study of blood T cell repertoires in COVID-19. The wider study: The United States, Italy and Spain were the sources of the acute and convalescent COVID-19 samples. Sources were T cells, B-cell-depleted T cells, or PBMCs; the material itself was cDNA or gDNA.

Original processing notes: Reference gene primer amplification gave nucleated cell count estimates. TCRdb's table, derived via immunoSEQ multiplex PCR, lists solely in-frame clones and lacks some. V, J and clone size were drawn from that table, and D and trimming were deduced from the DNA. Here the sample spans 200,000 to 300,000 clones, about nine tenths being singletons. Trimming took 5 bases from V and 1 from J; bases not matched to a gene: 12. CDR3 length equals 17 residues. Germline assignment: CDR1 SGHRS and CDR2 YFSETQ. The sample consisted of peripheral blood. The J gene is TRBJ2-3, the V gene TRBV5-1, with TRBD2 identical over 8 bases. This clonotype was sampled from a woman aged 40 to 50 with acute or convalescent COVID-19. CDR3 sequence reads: CASRGGGPPLGTDTQYF. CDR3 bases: TGCGCCAGCAGGGGCGGGGGGCCGCCTTTGGGCACAGATACGCAGTATTTT.